The clone carrying this T cell receptor (beta chain) came up a few times. No antigen is known for it. The patients had HPV-negative, locally advanced oral cavity squamous cell carcinoma. The sample comes from a study of neoadjuvant anti-PD-1 for oral cavity cancer. Study overall: Patients without progression received a fourth nivolumab dose around day 43, then surgical resection on days 50-56. The study's findings and limits: With three patients per group, TCR findings need larger cohorts.

The assay was immunoSEQ multiplex PCR, and TCRdb's table has in-frame clones only and misses some. The data hold more than 12,000 clones, with roughly two thirds observed a single time. V shed 5 bases and J shed 5 bases, with 15 bases lying between them. The CDR3 is 15 residues long. Germline values: CDR1 SEHNR, CDR2 FQNEAQ (reference sequence). Source: PBMCs, taken before nivolumab (anti-PD-1) treatment. This TCR derives from a person between 35 and 79 years old with oral cavity squamous cell carcinoma. This chain connects TRBV7-9 to TRBJ2-2; D is tentatively TRBD1 or TRBD2 (5 bases each). The CDR3, as DNA: TGTGCCAGCAGCCCCAGGGACCCCGGGACCGGGGAGCTGTTTTTT. Translated, it gives CASSPRDPGTGELFF.